This T cell receptor beta chain was documented in a study of T cell responses to AZD1222 COVID-19 vaccine. The assay was immunoSEQ multiplex PCR, and TCRdb's table has in-frame clones only and misses some. Of 95,000 to 150,000 clones in the sample, about 88% were seen once. The CDR3 is made up of 15 amino acids. V lost 6 bases, J lost 7 bases, and 14 bases stayed unmatched. The germline CDR1 and CDR2 sequences are SNHLY and FYNNEI. Of note for this clone: Its antigen is as yet unknown.

Study results and caveats: White British people made up most donors, females outnumbered males, and clonal diversity was possibly underestimated. Two AZD1222 doses significantly raised spike-specific TCR breadth and depth over controls.

The chain carries TRBV2 and TRBJ2-7; TRBD1 matches 8 bases. The sequences come from peripheral blood, collected on day 0 of AZD1222 vaccination. This TCR came from an adult in good health. The CDR3 here is CASRLIRTGSGEQYF. CDR3 nucleotides: TGTGCCAGCAGACTTATCAGGACAGGGTCAGGAGAGCAGTACTTC.